The rows below give T cell receptor beta chains drawn from one sample of a study of post-analysis software for immune sequencing data. TCRdb processed the PCR reads anew with MiXCR; each CDR3 protein has one entry. The sample has roughly 650,000 distinct CDR3 sequences, 59% seen once. The sample comprised blood. Source of these receptors: a girl aged 2 to 9 with multiple sclerosis. CDR3s include the opening cysteine and the closing phenylalanine or tryptophan. The D gene is left open where the match is weak. Clone size is stated in some rows and not others, as once, few, many or a class when expanded.

V gene: TRBV7-2; D gene: TRBD1; clone size: .; J gene: TRBJ2-3; CDR3 protein: CASSRRTGPQYF; CDR3 DNA: TGTGCCAGCAGCCGCCGGACAGGTCCGCAGTATTTT
V gene: TRBV20-1; D gene: TRBD1; clone size: .; J gene: TRBJ1-5; CDR3 protein: CSANQGVDQPQHF; CDR3 DNA: TGCAGTGCAAACCAGGGGGTGGATCAGCCCCAGCATTTT
V gene: TRBV5-1; D gene: .; clone size: .; J gene: TRBJ2-1; CDR3 protein: CASSLELGRNEQFF; CDR3 DNA: TGCGCCAGCAGCTTGGAATTGGGACGGAATGAGCAGTTCTTC
V gene: TRBV5-1; D gene: .; clone size: .; J gene: TRBJ2-7; CDR3 protein: CASSLASGVDYEQYF; CDR3 DNA: TGCGCCAGCAGCTTGGCCTCGGGAGTCGACTACGAGCAGTACTTC
V gene: TRBV7-2; D gene: TRBD1; clone size: few; J gene: TRBJ2-3; CDR3 protein: CASSPGGTTADTQYF; CDR3 DNA: TGTGCCAGCAGTCCAGGGGGCACCACAGCAGATACGCAGTATTTT
V gene: TRBV12-3/TRBV12-4; D gene: .; clone size: .; J gene: TRBJ2-1; CDR3 protein: CASSSTDLEQFF; CDR3 DNA: TGTGCCAGCAGTTCGACTGACCTCGAGCAGTTCTTC
V gene: TRBV5-1; D gene: TRBD1; clone size: .; J gene: TRBJ2-7; CDR3 protein: CASSTKWTGGTYEQYF; CDR3 DNA: TGCGCCAGCAGCACCAAATGGACAGGGGGCACCTACGAGCAGTACTTC
V gene: TRBV12-5; D gene: .; clone size: .; J gene: TRBJ2-7; CDR3 protein: CASGGGREQYF; CDR3 DNA: TGTGCTAGTGGAGGGGGGCGCGAGCAGTACTTC
V gene: TRBV18; D gene: .; clone size: .; J gene: TRBJ2-7; CDR3 protein: CASSPPSGPRREQYF; CDR3 DNA: TGTGCCAGCTCACCACCGTCGGGGCCACGTCGGGAGCAGTACTTC
V gene: TRBV4-1; D gene: .; clone size: .; J gene: TRBJ2-4; CDR3 protein: CASSQMGLAKNIQYF; CDR3 DNA: TGCGCCAGCAGCCAAATGGGGCTAGCCAAAAACATTCAGTACTTC
V gene: TRBV4-2; D gene: .; clone size: .; J gene: TRBJ2-2; CDR3 protein: CASSQGQPPNTGELFF; CDR3 DNA: TGTGCCAGCAGCCAAGGGCAGCCACCGAACACCGGGGAGCTGTTTTTT
V gene: TRBV7-9; D gene: .; clone size: .; J gene: TRBJ2-6; CDR3 protein: CASEKGRVSGANVLTF; CDR3 DNA: TGTGCCAGCGAGAAGGGGCGCGTTTCTGGGGCCAACGTCCTGACTTTC
V gene: TRBV28; D gene: .; clone size: .; J gene: TRBJ2-1; CDR3 protein: CASSLQSGAGDLTYNEQFF; CDR3 DNA: TGTGCCAGCAGTTTACAGTCGGGGGCGGGGGACCTTACCTACAATGAGCAGTTCTTC
V gene: TRBV12-3/TRBV12-4; D gene: .; clone size: .; J gene: TRBJ1-6; CDR3 protein: CASSLGGRAPLHF; CDR3 DNA: TGTGCCAGCAGTTTAGGGGGGCGCGCACCCCTCCACTTT
V gene: TRBV7-9; D gene: TRBD2; clone size: .; J gene: TRBJ2-7; CDR3 protein: CASSDGLAAYEQYF; CDR3 DNA: TGTGCCAGCAGTGACGGACTAGCCGCCTACGAGCAGTACTTC
V gene: TRBV29-1; D gene: .; clone size: .; J gene: TRBJ2-1; CDR3 protein: CSVVGSGSYNEQFF; CDR3 DNA: TGCAGCGTTGTCGGGAGCGGCTCCTACAATGAGCAGTTCTTC
V gene: TRBV5-1; D gene: .; clone size: .; J gene: TRBJ2-1; CDR3 protein: CASSVPRWDASIHNEQFF; CDR3 DNA: TGCGCCAGCAGCGTACCTCGGTGGGACGCAAGCATCCACAATGAGCAGTTCTTC
V gene: TRBV5-6; D gene: .; clone size: .; J gene: TRBJ1-2; CDR3 protein: CASSSVPRDTGGYTF; CDR3 DNA: TGTGCCAGCAGCTCGGTACCCCGGGACACCGGTGGCTACACCTTC
V gene: TRBV4-1; D gene: .; clone size: .; J gene: TRBJ2-4; CDR3 protein: CASSQDPPGLVKNIQYF; CDR3 DNA: TGCGCCAGCAGCCAAGATCCCCCGGGTTTAGTCAAAAACATTCAGTACTTC
V gene: TRBV6-1; D gene: TRBD1; clone size: .; J gene: TRBJ2-7; CDR3 protein: CASSPEATGGFSYEQYF; CDR3 DNA: TGTGCCAGCAGCCCCGAGGCCACAGGGGGTTTCTCCTACGAGCAGTACTTC
V gene: TRBV20-1; D gene: TRBD1; clone size: few; J gene: TRBJ1-2; CDR3 protein: CSARDSRQGNYGYTF; CDR3 DNA: TGCAGTGCTAGAGATTCGAGACAGGGCAACTATGGCTACACCTTC
V gene: TRBV3-1; D gene: TRBD2; clone size: .; J gene: TRBJ2-7; CDR3 protein: CASSQGLAGEGYEQYF; CDR3 DNA: TGTGCCAGCAGCCAAGGGTTAGCGGGAGAAGGGTACGAGCAGTACTTC
V gene: TRBV10-1; D gene: TRBD1; clone size: .; J gene: TRBJ2-4; CDR3 protein: CASSNSRGRGRIKNIQYF; CDR3 DNA: TGCGCCAGCAGCAACTCTCGGGGCAGGGGGCGGATTAAAAACATTCAGTACTTC